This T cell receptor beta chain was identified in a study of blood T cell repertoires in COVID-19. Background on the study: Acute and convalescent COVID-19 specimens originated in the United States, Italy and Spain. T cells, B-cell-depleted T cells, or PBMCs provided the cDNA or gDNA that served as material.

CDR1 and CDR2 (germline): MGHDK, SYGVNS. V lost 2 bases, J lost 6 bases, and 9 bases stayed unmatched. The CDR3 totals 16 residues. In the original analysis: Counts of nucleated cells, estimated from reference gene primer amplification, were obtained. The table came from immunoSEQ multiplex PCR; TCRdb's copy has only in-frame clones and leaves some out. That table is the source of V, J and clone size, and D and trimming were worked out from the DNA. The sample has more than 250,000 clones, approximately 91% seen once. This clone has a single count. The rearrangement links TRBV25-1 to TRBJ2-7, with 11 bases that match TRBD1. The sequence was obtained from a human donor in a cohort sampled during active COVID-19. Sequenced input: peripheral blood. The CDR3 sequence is CASSEKGQGVGGEQYF. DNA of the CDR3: TGTGCCAGCAGTGAAAAGGGACAGGGGGTGGGTGGCGAGCAGTACTTC.